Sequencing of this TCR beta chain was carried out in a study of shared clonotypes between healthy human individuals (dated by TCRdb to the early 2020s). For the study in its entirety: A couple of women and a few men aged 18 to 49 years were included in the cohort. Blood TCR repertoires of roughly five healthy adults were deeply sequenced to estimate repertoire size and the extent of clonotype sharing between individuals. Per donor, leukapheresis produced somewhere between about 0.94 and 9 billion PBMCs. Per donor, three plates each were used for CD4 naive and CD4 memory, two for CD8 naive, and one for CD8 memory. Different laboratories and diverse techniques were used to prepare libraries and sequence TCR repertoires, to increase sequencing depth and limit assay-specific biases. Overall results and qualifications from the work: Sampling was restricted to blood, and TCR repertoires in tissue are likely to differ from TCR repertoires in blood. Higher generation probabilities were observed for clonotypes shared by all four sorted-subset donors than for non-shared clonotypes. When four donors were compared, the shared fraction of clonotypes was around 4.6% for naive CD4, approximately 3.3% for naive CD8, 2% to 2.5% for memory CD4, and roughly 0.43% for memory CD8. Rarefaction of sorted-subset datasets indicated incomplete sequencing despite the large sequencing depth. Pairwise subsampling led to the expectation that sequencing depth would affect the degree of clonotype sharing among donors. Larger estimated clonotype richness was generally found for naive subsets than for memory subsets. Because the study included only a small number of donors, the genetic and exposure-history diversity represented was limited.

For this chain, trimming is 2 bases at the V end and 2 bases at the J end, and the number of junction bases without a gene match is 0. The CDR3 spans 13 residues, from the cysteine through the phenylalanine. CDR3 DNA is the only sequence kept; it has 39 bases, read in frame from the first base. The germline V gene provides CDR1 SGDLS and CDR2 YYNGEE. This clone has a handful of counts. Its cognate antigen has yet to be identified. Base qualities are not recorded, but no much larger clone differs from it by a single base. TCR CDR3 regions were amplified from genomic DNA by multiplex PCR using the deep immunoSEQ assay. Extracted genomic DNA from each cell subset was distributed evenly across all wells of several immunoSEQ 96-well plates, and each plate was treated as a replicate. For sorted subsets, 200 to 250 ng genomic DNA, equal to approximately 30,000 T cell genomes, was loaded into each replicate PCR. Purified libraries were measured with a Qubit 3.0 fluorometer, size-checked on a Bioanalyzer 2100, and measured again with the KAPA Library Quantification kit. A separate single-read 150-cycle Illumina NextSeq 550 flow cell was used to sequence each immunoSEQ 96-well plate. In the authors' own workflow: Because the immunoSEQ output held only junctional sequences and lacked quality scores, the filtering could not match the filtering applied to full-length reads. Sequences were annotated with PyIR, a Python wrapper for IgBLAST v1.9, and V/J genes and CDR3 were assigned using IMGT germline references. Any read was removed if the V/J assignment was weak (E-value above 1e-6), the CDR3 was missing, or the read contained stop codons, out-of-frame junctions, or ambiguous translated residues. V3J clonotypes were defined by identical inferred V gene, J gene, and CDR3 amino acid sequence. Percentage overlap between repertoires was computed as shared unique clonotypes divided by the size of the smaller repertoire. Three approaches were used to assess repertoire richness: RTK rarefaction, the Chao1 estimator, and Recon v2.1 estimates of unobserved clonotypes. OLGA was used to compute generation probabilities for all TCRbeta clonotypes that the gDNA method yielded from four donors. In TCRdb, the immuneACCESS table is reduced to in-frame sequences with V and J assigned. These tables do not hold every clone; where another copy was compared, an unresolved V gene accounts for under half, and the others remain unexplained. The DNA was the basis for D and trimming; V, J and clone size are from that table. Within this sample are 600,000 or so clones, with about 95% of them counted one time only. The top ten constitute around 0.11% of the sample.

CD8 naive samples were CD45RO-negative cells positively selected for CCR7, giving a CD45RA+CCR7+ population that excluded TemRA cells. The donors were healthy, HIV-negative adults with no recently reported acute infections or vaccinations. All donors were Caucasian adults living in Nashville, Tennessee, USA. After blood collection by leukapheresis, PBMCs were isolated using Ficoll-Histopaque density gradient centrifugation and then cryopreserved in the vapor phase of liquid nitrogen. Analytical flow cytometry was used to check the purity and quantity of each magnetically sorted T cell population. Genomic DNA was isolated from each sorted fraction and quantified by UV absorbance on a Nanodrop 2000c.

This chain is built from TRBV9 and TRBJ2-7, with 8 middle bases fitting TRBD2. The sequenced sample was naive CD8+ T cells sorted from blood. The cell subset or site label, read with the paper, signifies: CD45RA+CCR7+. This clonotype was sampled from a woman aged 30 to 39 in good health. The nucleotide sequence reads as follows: TGTGCCAGCAGCGTGGGACTAGCCTACGAGCAGTACTTC. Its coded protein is CASSVGLAYEQYF. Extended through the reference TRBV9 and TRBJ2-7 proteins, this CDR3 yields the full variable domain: DSGVTQTPKHLITATGQRVTLRCSPRSGDLSVYWYQQSLDQGLQFLIQYYNGEERAKGNILERFSAQQFPDLHSELNLSSLELGDSALYFCASSVGLAYEQYFGPGTRLTVT.